This TCR beta chain was recorded in a study of T cells after yellow fever vaccination (dated by TCRdb to about 2019). The study in broad terms: Libraries from fractions with low cell numbers were prepared with the SMART-Seq v4 Ultra Low Input RNA kit. Blood samples were taken at several timepoints before and after primary and secondary immunization, and bulk PBMC replicates and cell subsets were isolated. Two healthy male donors made up the cohort, one aged 18 to 30 years and the other aged 30 to 39 years. Bulk TCR alpha and beta repertoires were sequenced longitudinally to track T-cell clones before and after primary and booster YFV17D yellow fever vaccination.

Reading the label with the study, this specimen's treatment or condition is: live attenuated yellow fever vaccine strain. At each blood-draw timepoint, two biological replicates of bulk PBMCs were obtained. PBMCs were isolated from peripheral blood using a standard Ficoll-Paque protocol. TriZol was used to extract RNA from bulk PBMCs, CD4 and CD8 fractions, and dextramer-positive and dextramer-negative fractions. The cysteine opens and the phenylalanine closes a CDR3 of 17 amino acids. Here the CDR3 DNA is all that survives: 51 bases in frame from base 1. V loses 0 bases of germline sequence and J loses 4 bases, and the interval between the two ends is 17 bases. According to the germline V gene, CDR1 reads SGHTS and CDR2 reads YDEGEE. This clonotype was detected only a few times. It has no known antigen specificity. No much larger clonotype is one base removed from it; base qualities were not supplied.

Beyond this particular receptor, the publication reports: Most clones expanded after primary vaccination were re-detected after the booster (just under 97% of CD4 and approximately 88% of CD8), suggesting broad memory maintenance. A small share of clonotypes occurred in both CD4 and CD8 compartments, likely arising from convergent recombination. Computational filtering was needed because FACS-sorted repertoires could contain abundant contaminating clonotypes from the bulk population. Because only a couple of donors were included in the study, the extent to which the findings can be generalized is limited. The secondary T-cell response was weaker than the primary response but faster, peaking on day 5 instead of day 15.

TCR cDNA was synthesized by 5'RACE template switching, which introduced a universal primer site and unique molecular identifiers. cDNA synthesis was primed from both the TCR alpha and TCR beta constant segments. Libraries were amplified in two PCR steps, with sample barcodes and sequencing adapters added in the second step. Sequencing of the libraries was done on either Illumina HiSeq 2500 (2x100 bp) or NovaSeq (2x150 bp). The published analysis was carried out like this. Reads were demultiplexed and collapsed into UMI consensus sequences with MIGEC, and V(D)J alignment was performed with MiXCR. Vaccine-responding clonotypes were defined with edgeR using replicate PBMC samples, requiring FDR below 0.01 and a log2 fold change above 5 up to day 15. CD4 or CD8 identity was assigned to each bulk clonotype according to whether the clonotype was present at higher abundance in the sequenced CD4 repertoire or the sequenced CD8 repertoire. The raw public data were reprocessed by TCRdb itself: fastp quality trimming at Q25, MiXCR clonotype calling, in-frame beta chains only. Rows with a matching CDR3 protein are joined into one entry that keeps the most common DNA and genes. TCRdb's processing, not the authors' own work, is the source of the V and J calls. Counted in this sample were about 630,000 distinct CDR3 sequences; 9% to 15% of them appeared once. 15% of the sample belongs to the ten largest clones.

This sequence originates from a man between 25 and 39 years old who received the YFV17D yellow fever vaccine. The sample consisted of PBMCs, taken on the day of the yellow fever booster vaccination. The rearranged segments are TRBV5-8 and TRBJ1-3, with the D segment identity uncertain. The CDR3 region reads CASSLALARNGGNTIYF. The DNA sequence is given as TGTGCCAGCAGCTTGGCCCTGGCCAGGAATGGGGGAAACACCATATATTTT.